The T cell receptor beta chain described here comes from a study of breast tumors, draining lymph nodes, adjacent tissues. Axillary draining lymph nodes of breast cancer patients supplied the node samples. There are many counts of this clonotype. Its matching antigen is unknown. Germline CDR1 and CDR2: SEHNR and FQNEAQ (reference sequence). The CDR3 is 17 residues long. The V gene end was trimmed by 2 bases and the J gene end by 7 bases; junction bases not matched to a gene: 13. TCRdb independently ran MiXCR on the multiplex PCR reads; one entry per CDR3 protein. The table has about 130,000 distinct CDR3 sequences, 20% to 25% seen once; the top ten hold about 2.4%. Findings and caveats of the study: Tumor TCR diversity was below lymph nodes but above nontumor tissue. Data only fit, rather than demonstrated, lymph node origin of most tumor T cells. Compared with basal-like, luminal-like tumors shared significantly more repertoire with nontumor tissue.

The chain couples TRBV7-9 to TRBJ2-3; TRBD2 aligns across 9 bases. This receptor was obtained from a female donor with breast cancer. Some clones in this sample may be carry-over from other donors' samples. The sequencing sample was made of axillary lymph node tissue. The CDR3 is CASSLIQTSGLGNTQYF. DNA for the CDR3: TGTGCCAGCAGCTTAATCCAGACTAGCGGCCTCGGTAATACGCAGTATTTT.